The clone carrying this TCR beta chain has just one count. The antigen is unknown. Assay: immunoSEQ multiplex PCR; the TCRdb copy retains only in-frame clones and omits some. The sample gives about 150,000 clones, roughly nine tenths of which show up once; around 18% is in the top ten. Trimming stripped 8 bases from V and 4 bases from J, with 15 bases between. The CDR3 is 14 residues long. Germline assignment: CDR1 LNHDA and CDR2 SQIVND (reference sequence). The data derive from a study of T cell responses to AZD1222 COVID-19 vaccine. Overall study results and limits: Repertoire samples came only from after the peak T cell response. Regions left unmutated in variants are reportedly the target of nearly half of spike-specific TCRs.

The J gene is TRBJ1-3, the V gene TRBV19; D is perhaps TRBD1 (5 bases). Sequencing used peripheral blood, obtained on day 0 of AZD1222 vaccination. This clonotype was obtained from an adult in good health. This CDR3 reads CASATGGSGNTIYF. CDR3 DNA sequence: TGTGCCAGTGCCACCGGGGGTTCCGGAAACACCATATATTTT.